The T cell receptor beta chain described here comes from a study of cytomegalovirus exposure and HLA in healthy donors. The overall study: As an earlier analysis found, around 170 million T cells yielded fewer than 130 million unique TCR beta sequences. Study outcomes and limitations: By a later analysis, the bulk of CMV-associated TCR beta chains appeared HLA-restricted. A later analysis linked 15,000 to 20,000 TCR beta sequences to HLA alleles at 0.05 false discovery rate. The authors reported that TCR beta sequences could predict HLA-A and HLA-B alleles. These predictions were accurate for most subjects in the first cohort.

Of note for this clone: The antigen is unknown.

The V and J ends lost 5 bases and 2 bases, in that order; junction bases with no gene match: 8. The germline gives CDR1 LNHDA, CDR2 SQIVND (reference sequence). The CDR3 extends over 15 amino acids. PCR employed 60 Vbeta and 13 Jbeta primers. Measured with immunoSEQ multiplex PCR; TCRdb has only the in-frame clones, and not every one. The sample comprises roughly 200,000 clones, around four fifths of which are singletons, and 2.7% rests with the top ten. The specimen sequenced was PBMCs. V usage is TRBV19 and J usage is TRBJ2-5; 7 nucleotides align to TRBD1. This TCR was sampled from a woman in her 40s in good health and CMV-seronegative. The CDR3 coding sequence is TGTGCCAGTAGTCCAAGGGGACAGTTTCAAGAGACCCAGTACTTC. Amino acid sequence: CASSPRGQFQETQYF. The full variable domain, in which reference TRBV19 and TRBJ2-5 provide the parts outside the CDR3, is DGGITQSPKYLFRKEGQNVTLSCEQNLNHDAMYWYRQDPGQGLRLIYYSQIVNDFQKGDIAEGYSVSREKKESFPLTVTSAQKNPTAFYLCASSPRGQFQETQYFGPGTRLLVL.